The 9 T cell receptor beta chains given below trace back to one sample, sequenced in a study of memory CD4+ T cells and cytomegalovirus serostatus. Single viable CD3+CD4+CD8-CD45RO+ cells were sorted as the memory CD4+ T cells. Here immunoSEQ multiplex PCR was the method, and the copy in TCRdb shows in-frame clones only, minus some. The table lists 50,000 or so clones, about 70% of them singletons, with 0.9% to 1.5% in the top ten. Source material: memory CD4+ T cells from blood. The source of these receptors is an adult in good health and CMV-seropositive.

This chain links TRBV6-4 with TRBJ2-5, with TRBD2 identical over 9 bases. CDR1 and CDR2 (germline): MRHNA, SNTAGT. CDR3 length: 15 residues. Unmatched junction bases numbered 8, after V lost 6 bases and J lost 3 bases. The CDR3 DNA sequence: TGTGCCAGCAGGAAAGCGACTAGCGGCAAAGAGACCCAGTACTTC. Protein product: CASRKATSGKETQYF.

This clone appeared a few times. The chain employs TRBV4-2 and TRBJ1-2; D gene unclear. Trimming left V 1 base short and J 8 bases short, with 14 bases between. From germline, CDR1 is LGHNA and CDR2 YNFKEQ. The CDR3 loop spans 14 amino acids. The CDR3 coding sequence is TGTGCCAGCAGCCAAGCGATGGACCAGAGAGGCTACACCTTC. This translates into CASSQAMDQRGYTF.

V gene TRBV5-1 combines with J gene TRBJ2-1, with D tentatively TRBD1 or TRBD2 (5 bases each). V shed 1 base and J shed 8 bases, with 19 bases lying between them. Germline assignment: CDR1 SGHRS and CDR2 YFSETQ. The CDR3 covers 16 residues. The chain's CDR3 is CASSLPRDARDDEQFF. The CDR3, as DNA: TGCGCCAGCAGCTTGCCCCGGGACGCCAGAGACGATGAGCAGTTCTTC.

The gene calls are TRBV6-5 and TRBJ1-2; D perhaps matches TRBD1 (6 bases). The CDR3 loop spans 16 amino acids. Germline V lookup: CDR1 MNHEY, CDR2 SVGAGI. The V end was cut by 0 bases, the J end by 3 bases, with 14 bases between. CDR3 region: CASSYSMARGDYGYTF. The DNA for the CDR3 is TGTGCCAGCAGTTACTCGATGGCGAGGGGGGACTATGGCTACACCTTC.

The rearrangement links TRBV6-1 to TRBJ1-5; the D is unclear. Trimming stripped 2 bases from V and 4 bases from J, with 9 bases between. The CDR3 runs to 14 residues. CDR1 and CDR2 from the germline V gene are MNHNS and SASEGT. The CDR3 reads CASSESGWNQPQHF. Here the CDR3 DNA reads TGTGCCAGCAGTGAAAGTGGGTGGAATCAGCCCCAGCATTTT.

Only one count was recorded for this clone. The V call is TRBV7-2, the J call TRBJ1-6, with 7 positions matching TRBD1. CDR3 length equals 16 residues. Germline V gives CDR1 SGHTA, CDR2 FQGNSA. V lost 2 bases, J lost 6 bases, and 7 bases stayed unmatched. CDR3 residues: CASSLSPGTANSPLHF. The CDR3 DNA sequence: TGTGCCAGCAGCTTATCCCCCGGGACAGCTAATTCACCCCTCCACTTT. Together with reference TRBV7-2 and TRBJ1-6, the CDR3 gives the full variable domain: GAGVSQSPSNKVTEKGKDVELRCDPISGHTALYWYRQSLGQGLEFLIYFQGNSAPDKSGLPSDRFSAERTGGSVSTLTIQRTQQEDSAVYLCASSLSPGTANSPLHFGNGTRLTVT.

As DNA, the CDR3 is TGCAGCGTCGGAGAAGACAGGGCTGCGCAGTACTTC. Amino acids: CSVGEDRAAQYF. The chain combines TRBV29-1 with TRBJ2-7; TRBD1 matches 7 bases. Germline lookup yields CDR1 SQVTM and CDR2 ANQGSEA. The V gene end was trimmed by 6 bases and the J gene end by 9 bases; junction bases not matched to a gene: 11. The CDR3 totals 12 residues.

The rearrangement joins TRBV4-1 to TRBJ1-1, with D hard to call. This CDR3 spans 14 amino acids. Per germline, CDR1 MGHRA and CDR2 YSYEKL. With 2 bases removed from V and 3 bases from J, the gap between germline ends came to 10 bases. In DNA form, the CDR3 reads TGCGCCAGCAGCCAACAGGAGTTAGACACTGAAGCTTTCTTT. Translated, it gives CASSQQELDTEAFF.

This chain connects TRBV6-6 to TRBJ2-3, with 8 bases lining up with TRBD2. The CDR3 is 15 residues long. V was pared by 6 bases and J by 2 bases, with 7 bases of the junction left unmatched. Looked up from germline, CDR1 is MNHNY and CDR2 is SVGAGI (reference sequence). This CDR3 is CASSKRGIPTDTQYF. The CDR3 nucleotides are TGTGCCAGCAGCAAGCGGGGGATCCCCACAGATACGCAGTATTTT.